This TCR beta chain stems from a study of early T cells in non-severe SARS-CoV-2 infection. The CDR3 is made up of 16 amino acids. Germline trimming cut 6 bases from V and 0 bases from J; bases unmatched to any gene: 2. CDR1 is MGHRA, CDR2 YSYEKL, per germline. In the library, individual cDNA molecules carried attached unique molecular identifiers. TCRdb reprocessed the 5' RACE reads with MiXCR, giving one entry per CDR3 protein. In the table there are tens of thousands of distinct CDR3 sequences, roughly 4.1% of which are singletons. There are many counts of this clonotype. This clonotype was sampled from an adult who was a healthcare worker with PCR-confirmed SARS-CoV-2 infection or an uninfected control (not recorded which). V and J are TRBV4-1 and TRBJ2-1, with 13 bases that match TRBD2. The sample taken for sequencing was whole blood. As DNA, the CDR3 is TGCGCCAGCAGACTAGCGGGAGGGAGCTCCTACAATGAGCAGTTCTTC. Encoded protein: CASRLAGGSSYNEQFF.